This T cell receptor (beta chain) was found in a study of blood T cells in healthy people across ages. The use of a sample-barcoded 5' primer and a J-beta primer mix characterized a second PCR of roughly 7 to 11 cycles. Each CDR3 protein gets one entry after TCRdb re-called the 5' RACE reads with MiXCR. The repertoire holds 1 million to 1.2 million distinct CDR3 sequences, with roughly two fifths as singletons. This CDR3 has 13 residues. V shed 2 bases and J shed 6 bases, with 9 bases lying between them. Germline lookup yields CDR1 SGHRS and CDR2 YFSETQ. This sequence originates from a man younger than 35 in good health. V usage is TRBV5-1 and J usage is TRBJ2-1; the D call may be TRBD1 or TRBD2 (5 bases each). Sequenced material: blood. This CDR3 is CASSFGTFNEQFF. CDR3 nucleotide sequence: TGCGCCAGCAGCTTCGGGACCTTCAATGAGCAGTTCTTC.